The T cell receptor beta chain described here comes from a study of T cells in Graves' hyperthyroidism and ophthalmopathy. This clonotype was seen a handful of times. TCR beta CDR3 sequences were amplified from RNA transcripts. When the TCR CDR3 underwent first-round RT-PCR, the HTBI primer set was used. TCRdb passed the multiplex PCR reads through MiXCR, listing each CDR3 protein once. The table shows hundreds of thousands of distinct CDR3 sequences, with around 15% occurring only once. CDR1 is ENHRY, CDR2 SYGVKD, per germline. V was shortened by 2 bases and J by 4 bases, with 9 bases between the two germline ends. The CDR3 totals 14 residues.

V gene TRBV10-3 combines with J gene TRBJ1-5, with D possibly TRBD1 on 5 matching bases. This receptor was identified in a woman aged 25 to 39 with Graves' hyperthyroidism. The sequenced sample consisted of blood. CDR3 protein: CAISEGGGNQPQHF. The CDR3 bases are TGTGCCATCAGTGAGGGGGGGGGGAATCAGCCCCAGCATTTT.